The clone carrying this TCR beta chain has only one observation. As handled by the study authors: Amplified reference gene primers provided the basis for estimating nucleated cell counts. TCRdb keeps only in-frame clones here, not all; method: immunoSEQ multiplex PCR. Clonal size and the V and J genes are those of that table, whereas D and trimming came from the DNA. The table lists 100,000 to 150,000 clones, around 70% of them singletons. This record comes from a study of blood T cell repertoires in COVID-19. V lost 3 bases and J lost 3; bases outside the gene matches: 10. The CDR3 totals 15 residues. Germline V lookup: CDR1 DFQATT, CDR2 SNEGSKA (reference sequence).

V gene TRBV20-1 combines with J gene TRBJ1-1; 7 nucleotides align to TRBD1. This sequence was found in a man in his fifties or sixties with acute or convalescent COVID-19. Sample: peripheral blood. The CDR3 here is CSASLAGGLYTEAFF. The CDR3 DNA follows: TGCAGTGCTAGTCTGGCAGGGGGTTTGTACACTGAAGCTTTCTTT.